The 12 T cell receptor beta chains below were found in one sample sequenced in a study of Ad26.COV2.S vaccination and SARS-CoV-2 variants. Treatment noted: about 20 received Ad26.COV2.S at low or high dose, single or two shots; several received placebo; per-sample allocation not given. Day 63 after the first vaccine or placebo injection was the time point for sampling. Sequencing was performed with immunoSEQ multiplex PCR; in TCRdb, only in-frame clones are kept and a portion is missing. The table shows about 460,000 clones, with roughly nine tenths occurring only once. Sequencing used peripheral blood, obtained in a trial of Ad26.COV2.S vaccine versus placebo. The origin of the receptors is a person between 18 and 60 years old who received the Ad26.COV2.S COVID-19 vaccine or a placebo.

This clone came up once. The CDR3 sequence is CASSPERDTEAFF. CDR3 DNA sequence: TGTGCCAGCTCACCAGAGAGGGACACTGAAGCTTTCTTT. The J gene is TRBJ1-1, the V gene TRBV18; D remains ambiguous. There are 13 residues in the CDR3. Trimming left V 2 bases short and J 3 bases short, with 7 bases between. CDR1 is KGHSH and CDR2 is LQKENI in the germline V gene. The complete variable domain, with remaining parts taken from reference TRBV18 and TRBJ1-1, reads NAGVMQNPRHLVRRRGQEARLRCSPMKGHSHVYWYRQLPEEGLKFMVYLQKENIIDESGMPKERFSAEFPKEGPSILRIQQVVRGDSAAYFCASSPERDTEAFFGQGTRLTVV.

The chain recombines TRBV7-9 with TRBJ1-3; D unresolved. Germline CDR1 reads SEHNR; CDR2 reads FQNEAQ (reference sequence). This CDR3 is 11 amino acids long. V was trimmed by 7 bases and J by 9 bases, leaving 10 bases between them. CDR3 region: CASNRDGTIYF. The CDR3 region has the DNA TGTGCCAGCAACCGAGATGGCACCATATATTTT.

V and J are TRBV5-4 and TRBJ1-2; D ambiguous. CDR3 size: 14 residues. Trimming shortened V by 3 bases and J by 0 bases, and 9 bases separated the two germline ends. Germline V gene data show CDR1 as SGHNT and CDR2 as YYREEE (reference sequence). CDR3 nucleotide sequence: TGTGCCAGCAGCTCCGGACCTTCTAACTATGGCTACACCTTC. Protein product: CASSSGPSNYGYTF.

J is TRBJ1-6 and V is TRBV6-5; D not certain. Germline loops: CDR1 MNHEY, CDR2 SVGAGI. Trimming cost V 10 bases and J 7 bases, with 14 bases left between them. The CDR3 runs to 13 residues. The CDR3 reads CAIARVLNSPLHF. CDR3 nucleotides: TGTGCCATCGCCCGGGTCTTGAATTCACCCCTCCACTTT.

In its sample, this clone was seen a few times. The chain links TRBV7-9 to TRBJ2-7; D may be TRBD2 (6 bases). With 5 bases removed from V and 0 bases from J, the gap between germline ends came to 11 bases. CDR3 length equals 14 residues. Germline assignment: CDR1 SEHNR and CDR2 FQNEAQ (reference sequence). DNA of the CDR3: TGTGCCAGCAGCCTTAGCGGTAACTCCTACGAGCAGTACTTC. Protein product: CASSLSGNSYEQYF.

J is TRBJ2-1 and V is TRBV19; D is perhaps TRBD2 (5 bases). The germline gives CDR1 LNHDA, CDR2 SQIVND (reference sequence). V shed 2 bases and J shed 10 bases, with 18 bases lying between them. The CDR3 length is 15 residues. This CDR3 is CASSITRATRGEQFF. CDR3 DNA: TGTGCCAGTAGTATAACTAGAGCCACCCGTGGGGAGCAGTTCTTC.

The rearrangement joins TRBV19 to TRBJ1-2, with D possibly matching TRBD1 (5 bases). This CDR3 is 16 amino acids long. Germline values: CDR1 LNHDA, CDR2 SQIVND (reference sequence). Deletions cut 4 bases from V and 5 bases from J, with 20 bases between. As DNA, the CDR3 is TGTGCCAGTAGTAGCGCGGGTCAGGGTATTTGGTATGGCTACACCTTC. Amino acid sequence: CASSSAGQGIWYGYTF.

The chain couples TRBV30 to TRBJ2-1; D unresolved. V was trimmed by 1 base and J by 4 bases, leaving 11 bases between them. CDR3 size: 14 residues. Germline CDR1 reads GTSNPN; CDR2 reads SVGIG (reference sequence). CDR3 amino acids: CAWSGGLMYNEQFF. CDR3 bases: TGTGCCTGGAGTGGTGGTCTAATGTACAATGAGCAGTTCTTC.

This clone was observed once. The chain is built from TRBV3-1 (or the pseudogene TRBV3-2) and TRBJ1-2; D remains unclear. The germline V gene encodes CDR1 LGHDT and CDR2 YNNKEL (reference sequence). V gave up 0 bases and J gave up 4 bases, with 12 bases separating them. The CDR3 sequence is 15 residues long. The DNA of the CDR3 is TGTGCCAGCAGCCAAGATACGGCCCCGGTCTATGGCTACACCTTC. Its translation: CASSQDTAPVYGYTF.

CDR3 coding DNA: TGTGCCAGCAGTGGCGGGACTCACCAGGCAGAGACCCAGTACTTC. It specifies CASSGGTHQAETQYF. The chain carries TRBV28 and TRBJ2-5; weak D call: TRBD2 (6 bases). Between the trimmed V and J ends, which lost 5 bases and 4 bases, there was a span of 17 bases. CDR3 size: 15 residues. Germline V CDR1 and CDR2: MDHEN, SYDVKM. The full variable domain, completed using reference TRBV28 and TRBJ2-5, is DVKVTQSSRYLVKRTGEKVFLECVQDMDHENMFWYRQDPGLGLRLIYFSYDVKMKEKGDIPEGYSVSREKKERFSLILESASTNQTSMYLCASSGGTHQAETQYFGPGTRLLVL.

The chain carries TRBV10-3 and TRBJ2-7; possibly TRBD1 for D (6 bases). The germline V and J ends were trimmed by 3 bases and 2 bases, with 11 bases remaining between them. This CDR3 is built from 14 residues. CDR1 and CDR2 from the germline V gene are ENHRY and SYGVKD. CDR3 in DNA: TGTGCCATCAGTGATGTACAGGGAACCTACGAGCAGTACTTC. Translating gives CAISDVQGTYEQYF.

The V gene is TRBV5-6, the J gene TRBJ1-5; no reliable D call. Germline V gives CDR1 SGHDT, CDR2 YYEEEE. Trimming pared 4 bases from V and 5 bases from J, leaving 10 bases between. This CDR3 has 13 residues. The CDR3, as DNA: TGTGCCAGCAGCCACAGCCTTCATCAGCCCCAGCATTTT. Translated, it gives CASSHSLHQPQHF. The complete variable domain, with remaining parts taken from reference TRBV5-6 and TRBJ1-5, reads DAGVTQSPTHLIKTRGQQVTLRCSPKSGHDTVSWYQQALGQGPQFIFQYYEEEERQRGNFPDRFSGHQFPNYSSELNVNALLLGDSALYLCASSHSLHQPQHFGDGTRLSIL.